The sequence of this TCR beta chain was determined in a study of blood T cell repertoires in COVID-19. As for the study in general: Both acute and convalescent COVID-19 samples were obtained from the United States, Italy and Spain. In each case, the material was cDNA or gDNA derived from T cells, B-cell-depleted T cells, or PBMCs.

Original data processing: Estimates of nucleated cell counts were drawn from the amplification of reference gene primers. Only in-frame clones appear in the TCRdb table, and some are missing; sequencing was by immunoSEQ multiplex PCR. V, J and clone size are those of that table, while D and trimming were read from the DNA. The sample lists about 110,000 clones, about 80% seen once, with approximately 4% in the top ten. The trim removed 6 bases at V and 5 bases at J, leaving 6 bases unmatched. Germline loops: CDR1 MNHEY, CDR2 SVGAGI. The CDR3 sequence is 13 residues long. This receptor was obtained from a woman in her 70s with acute or convalescent COVID-19. Material: peripheral blood. This chain links TRBV6-5 with TRBJ2-5, with 7 bases fitting TRBD1. Here the CDR3 DNA reads TGTGCCAGCAGCCTTAGGGGGCTGGAGACCCAGTACTTC. Protein product: CASSLRGLETQYF.